This T cell receptor (beta chain) was recovered during a study of T-cell reconstitution after alpha-beta-depleted transplantation in children. Unique molecular identifiers were built into the TCRbeta library. TCRdb used MiXCR to reprocess the PCR reads, holding one entry per CDR3 protein. The sample includes about 48,000 distinct CDR3 sequences, under 6% seen only once; the top ten take about 33%. This CDR3 is 13 amino acids long. Germline lookup yields CDR1 SGHRS and CDR2 YFSETQ. V was pared by 2 bases and J by 4 bases, with 4 bases between. Study-wide points: The authors attributed T-cell counts and diversity one year after transplant mostly to newly produced T cells. Some patients showed high day-60 TCRbeta diversity, which derived from surviving recipient T cells and thymic progenitors.

This clonotype was recorded many times. The antigen is unknown. This rearrangement joins TRBV5-1 to TRBJ2-6; no clear D gene. The clonotype comes from a female patient between 2 and 15 years old who had a stem cell transplant for aplastic anemia, so the T cells may come from the graft donor. The starting material was PBMCs, mostly from graft donor cells, obtained 60 days after TCRalphabeta/CD19-depleted stem cell transplant. The CDR3 DNA follows: TGCGCCAGCAGCTTTGGGGGGGCCAACGTCCTGACTTTC. Its translation is CASSFGGANVLTF.